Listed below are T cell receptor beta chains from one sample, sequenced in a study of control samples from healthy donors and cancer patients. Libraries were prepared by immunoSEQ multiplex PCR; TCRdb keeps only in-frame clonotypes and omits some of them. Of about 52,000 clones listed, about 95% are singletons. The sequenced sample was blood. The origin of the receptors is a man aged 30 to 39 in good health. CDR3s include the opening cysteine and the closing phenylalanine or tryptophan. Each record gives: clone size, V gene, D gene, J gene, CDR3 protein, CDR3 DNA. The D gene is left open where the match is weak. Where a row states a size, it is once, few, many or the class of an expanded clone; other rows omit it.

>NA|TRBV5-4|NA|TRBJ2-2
CASSLAQDANTGELFF
TGTGCCAGCAGCTTGGCACAGGACGCGAACACCGGGGAGCTGTTTTTT
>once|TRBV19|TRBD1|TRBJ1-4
CASSKPGQGNEKLFF
TGTGCCAGTAGTAAACCGGGACAGGGGAATGAAAAACTGTTTTTT
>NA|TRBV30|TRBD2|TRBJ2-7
CAWTRPGLAYEQYF
TGTGCCTGGACCCGACCGGGACTAGCTTACGAGCAGTACTTC
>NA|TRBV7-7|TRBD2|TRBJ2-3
CASSLDGGTDTQYF
TGTGCTAGCAGCTTAGACGGGGGGACAGATACGCAGTATTTT
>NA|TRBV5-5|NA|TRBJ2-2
CASSFDGGYTGELFF
TGTGCCAGCAGCTTTGATGGCGGATACACCGGGGAGCTGTTTTTT
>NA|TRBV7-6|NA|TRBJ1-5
CASSLMGMGNQPQHF
TGTGCCAGCAGCTTAATGGGAATGGGCAATCAGCCCCAGCATTTT
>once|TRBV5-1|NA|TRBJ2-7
CASSSNRVSPPYEQYF
TGCGCCAGCAGCTCAAACAGGGTCTCTCCGCCCTACGAGCAGTACTTC
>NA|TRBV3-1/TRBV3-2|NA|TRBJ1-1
CASSQEGNTEAFF
TGTGCCAGCAGCCAAGAGGGGAACACTGAAGCTTTCTTT
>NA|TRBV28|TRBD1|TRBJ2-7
CASIPGQGYEQYF
TGTGCCAGCATCCCGGGACAGGGATACGAGCAGTACTTC
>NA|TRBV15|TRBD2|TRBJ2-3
CATSRGFSGRTDTQYF
TGTGCCACCAGCAGAGGTTTTAGCGGGAGAACAGATACGCAGTATTTT
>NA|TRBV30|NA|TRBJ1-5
CAWRDSGNQPQHF
TGTGCCTGGAGGGATTCGGGCAATCAGCCCCAGCATTTT
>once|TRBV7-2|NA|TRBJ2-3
CASSYTDTQYF
TGTGCCAGCAGCTATACAGATACGCAGTATTTT
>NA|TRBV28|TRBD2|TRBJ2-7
CVSGTSGGLYEQYF
TGTGTCAGCGGAACTAGCGGGGGGCTATACGAGCAGTACTTC
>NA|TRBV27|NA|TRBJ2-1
CASRGGGSFGYNEQFF
TGTGCCAGCAGGGGGGGCGGGAGCTTTGGGTACAATGAGCAGTTCTTC
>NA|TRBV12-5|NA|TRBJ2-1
CASGLPRTPSNEQFF
TGTGCTAGTGGTTTGCCCCGGACCCCATCAAATGAGCAGTTCTTC
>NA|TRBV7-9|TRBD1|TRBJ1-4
CASSLWTGSNEKLFF
TGTGCCAGCAGCTTATGGACAGGGAGTAATGAAAAACTGTTTTTT
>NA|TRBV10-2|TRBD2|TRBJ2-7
CASTIFAGGPNEQYF
TGCGCCAGCACGATTTTTGCGGGAGGGCCCAACGAGCAGTACTTC
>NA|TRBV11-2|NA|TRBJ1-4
CASSEGRNEKLFF
TGTGCCAGCAGCGAAGGACGGAATGAAAAACTGTTTTTT
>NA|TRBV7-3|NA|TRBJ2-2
CASSHRDTHTGELFF
TGTGCCAGCAGTCACCGGGACACCCACACCGGGGAGCTGTTTTTT
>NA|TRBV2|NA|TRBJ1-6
CASRGIAVNSPLHF
TGTGCCAGCAGGGGGATCGCTGTTAATTCACCCCTCCACTTT
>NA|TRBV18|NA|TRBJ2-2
CASSPNRADTGELFF
TGTGCCAGCTCACCAAACAGGGCTGACACCGGGGAGCTGTTTTTT
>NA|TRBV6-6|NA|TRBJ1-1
CASSYSSLSFF
TGTGCCAGCAGTTACTCGTCCTTGTCTTTCTTT
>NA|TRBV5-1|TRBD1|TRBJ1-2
CASSYTGGAGGYTF
TGCGCCAGCAGCTATACAGGGGGCGCGGGTGGCTACACCTTC
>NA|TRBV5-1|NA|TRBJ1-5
CASSVGWNQPQHF
TGCGCCAGCAGCGTAGGGTGGAATCAGCCCCAGCATTTT
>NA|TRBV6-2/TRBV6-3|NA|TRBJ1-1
CASSFSNRVEAFF
TGTGCCAGCAGTTTTAGTAACAGGGTGGAAGCTTTCTTT
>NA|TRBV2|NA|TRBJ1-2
CASRKGAANYGYTF
TGTGCCAGCAGGAAGGGAGCCGCTAACTATGGCTACACCTTC
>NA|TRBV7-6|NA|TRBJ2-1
CASSLDSGGDEQFF
TGTGCCAGCAGCTTGGACTCAGGGGGGGATGAGCAGTTCTTC
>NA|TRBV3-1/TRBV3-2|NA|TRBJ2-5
CASSQDSETQYF
TGTGCCAGCAGCCAAGATTCGGAGACCCAGTACTTC
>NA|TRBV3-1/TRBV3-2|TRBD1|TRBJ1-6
CASSFPGTVNSPLHF
TGTGCCAGCAGTTTCCCCGGGACAGTCAATTCACCCCTCCACTTT
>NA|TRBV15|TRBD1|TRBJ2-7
CATSRATGTGWGEQYF
TGTGCCACCAGCAGAGCGACCGGGACAGGGTGGGGCGAGCAGTACTTC
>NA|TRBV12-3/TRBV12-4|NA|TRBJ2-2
CASTSYTGELFF
TGTGCCAGCACCTCCTACACCGGGGAGCTGTTTTTT
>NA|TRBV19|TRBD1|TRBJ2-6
CASRDRGVSGANVLTF
TGTGCCAGTAGAGACAGGGGGGTCTCTGGGGCCAACGTCCTGACTTTC
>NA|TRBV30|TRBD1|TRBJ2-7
CAWTGQGADEQYF
TGTGCCTGGACGGGACAGGGGGCCGACGAGCAGTACTTC
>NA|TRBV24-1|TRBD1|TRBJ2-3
CATSDPAPRQGTDTQYF
TGTGCCACCAGTGATCCTGCACCTAGACAGGGAACAGATACGCAGTATTTT
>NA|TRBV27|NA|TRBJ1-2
CASSYRGSYGYTF
TGTGCCAGCAGTTACCGAGGCTCCTATGGCTACACCTTC
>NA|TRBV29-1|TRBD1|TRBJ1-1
CSVDSGTGNTEAFF
TGCAGCGTTGATTCCGGGACAGGGAACACTGAAGCTTTCTTT
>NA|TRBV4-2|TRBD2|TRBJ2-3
CASSILAASTDTQYF
TGTGCCAGCAGCATCCTAGCGGCTAGCACAGATACGCAGTATTTT
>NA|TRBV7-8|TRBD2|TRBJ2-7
CASSLARLAGGYEQYF
TGTGCCAGCAGCTTAGCCCGACTAGCGGGAGGGTACGAGCAGTACTTC
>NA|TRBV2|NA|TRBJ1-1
CASSVGARTNTEAFF
TGTGCCAGCAGTGTGGGGGCCAGGACGAACACTGAAGCTTTCTTT